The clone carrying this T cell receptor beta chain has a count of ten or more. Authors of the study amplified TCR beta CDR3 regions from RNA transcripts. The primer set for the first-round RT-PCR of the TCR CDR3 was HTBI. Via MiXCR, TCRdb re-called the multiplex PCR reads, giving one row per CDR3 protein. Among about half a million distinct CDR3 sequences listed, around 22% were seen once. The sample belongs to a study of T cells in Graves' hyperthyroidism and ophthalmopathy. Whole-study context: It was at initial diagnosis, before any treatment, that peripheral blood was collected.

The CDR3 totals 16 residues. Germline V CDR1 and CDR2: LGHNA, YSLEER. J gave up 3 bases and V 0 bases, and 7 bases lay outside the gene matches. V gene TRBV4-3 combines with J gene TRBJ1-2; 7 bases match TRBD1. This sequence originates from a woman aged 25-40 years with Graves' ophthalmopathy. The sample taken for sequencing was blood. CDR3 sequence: CASSQDLLGQDYGYTF. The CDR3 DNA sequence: TGCGCCAGCAGCCAAGACTTACTTGGACAGGACTATGGCTACACCTTC.